This entry lists 5 T cell receptor beta chains sequenced from one sample in a study of blood T cell repertoires in COVID-19. This table comes from immunoSEQ multiplex PCR, and its TCRdb copy is limited to in-frame clones, with some not included. The profile shows 200,000 to 250,000 clones, roughly 85% of them singletons. Sequencing was performed on PBMCs or T cells enriched from blood (not recorded which). The receptor source for this set is a man aged 25-45 years who had recovered from COVID-19.

The CDR3 DNA reads TGTGCCAGCAGCGCCCCAGACAGGTTCAGACTGTTTTTT. This gives the protein CASSAPDRFRLFF. The chain joins TRBV7-2 to TRBJ1-4, with D maybe TRBD1 (6 bases). V gave up 5 bases and J gave up 13 bases, with 17 bases separating them. This CDR3 has 13 amino acids. Germline V CDR1 and CDR2: SGHTA, FQGNSA.

This chain connects TRBV12-3 or TRBV12-4 to TRBJ2-1; D is possibly TRBD2 (6 bases). V was trimmed by 4 bases and J by 9 bases, leaving 13 bases between them. The CDR3 covers 13 residues. The CDR3: CASSSLGDFEQFF. CDR3 sequence (DNA): TGTGCCAGCAGTTCCCTAGGGGACTTTGAGCAGTTCTTC.

The chain is built from TRBV7-2 and TRBJ1-1, with D possibly being TRBD1 (5 bases). Germline loops: CDR1 SGHTA, CDR2 FQGNSA. V lost 3 bases to trimming and J lost 4 bases, with 18 bases between them. The CDR3 contains 16 residues. The chain's CDR3 is CASSFAAAGIGTEAFF. The CDR3, as DNA: TGTGCCAGCAGCTTTGCAGCTGCAGGGATTGGCACTGAAGCTTTCTTT.

This clone was detected once. The chain has TRBV11-2 and TRBJ2-6; D ambiguous. Per germline, CDR1 SGHAT and CDR2 FQNNGV. Trimming pared 4 bases from V and 4 bases from J, leaving 17 bases between. This CDR3 region has 17 residues. CDR3 DNA sequence: TGTGCCAGCAGCTCACTTAAGAGGCCACCGGGGGCCAACGTCCTGACTTTC. This encodes CASSSLKRPPGANVLTF.

The gene calls are TRBV4-3 and TRBJ1-2; D not certain. The V gene lost 4 bases and the J gene lost 7 bases, with 13 bases spanning the gap. The germline gives CDR1 LGHNA, CDR2 YSLEER. The CDR3 runs to 13 residues. CDR3 bases: TGCGCCAGCAGCCTTATAAGGAGTAGTGGCTACACCTTC. Translated, it gives CASSLIRSSGYTF.